The 3 T cell receptor beta chains listed next were all sequenced from one sample in a study of blood T cell repertoires in COVID-19. Clones were read by immunoSEQ multiplex PCR, and TCRdb kept only the in-frame ones, dropping some. The sample consists of over 80,000 clones, about 90% of them appearing once. The sequenced material came from peripheral blood. Every receptor here comes from a human donor with active COVID-19. The donor label of this sample is uncertain.

This clone occurred once. This chain joins TRBV13 and TRBJ1-3, with D unresolved. CDR1 is PRHDT and CDR2 is FYEKMQ in the germline V gene (reference sequence). The V end lost 5 bases, the J end lost 0 bases, and 14 bases lay between the germline ends. The CDR3 runs 16 residues. The CDR3 DNA reads TGTGCCAGCAGCGATGCTACTGTGAGCTCTGGAAACACCATATATTTT. Protein sequence: CASSDATVSSGNTIYF.

The chain links TRBV6-4 to TRBJ1-1, with TRBD1 identical over 7 bases. In germline, CDR1 is MRHNA, CDR2 SNTAGT. The CDR3 is 15 residues long. The V and J ends lost 4 bases and 1 base, in that order; junction bases with no gene match: 6. CDR3 loop: CASSALPGGNTEAFF. CDR3 in DNA: TGTGCCAGCAGTGCCCTACCAGGGGGGAACACTGAAGCTTTCTTT.

The V and J genes are TRBV20-1 and TRBJ1-6, with D tentatively TRBD1 (6 bases). Germline-derived CDR1 and CDR2 are DFQATT and SNEGSKA (reference sequence). Trimming removed 3 bases from V and 8 bases from J, with 14 bases in between. This CDR3 region has 14 residues. The DNA of the CDR3 is TGCAGTGCTAGTCCCACAGGGATCGATTCACCCCTCCACTTT. Protein: CSASPTGIDSPLHF.